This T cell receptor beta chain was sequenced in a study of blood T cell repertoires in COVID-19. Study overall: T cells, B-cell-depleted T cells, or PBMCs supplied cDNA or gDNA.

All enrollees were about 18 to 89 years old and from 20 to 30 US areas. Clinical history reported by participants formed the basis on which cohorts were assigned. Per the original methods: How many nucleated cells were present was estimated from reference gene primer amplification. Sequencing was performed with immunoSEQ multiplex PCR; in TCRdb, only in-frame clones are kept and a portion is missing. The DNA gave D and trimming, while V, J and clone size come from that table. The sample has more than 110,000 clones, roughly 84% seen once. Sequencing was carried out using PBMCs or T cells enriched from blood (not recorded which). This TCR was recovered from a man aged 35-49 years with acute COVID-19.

CDR3 nucleotide sequence: TGCACCGTGTGGGGGGACACTGAAGCTTTCTTT. Translation gives CTVWGDTEAFF. V and J are TRBV20-1 and TRBJ1-1, with D tentatively TRBD1 (5 bases). Germline loops: CDR1 DFQATT, CDR2 SNEGSKA (reference sequence). The CDR3 contains 11 residues.